Listed here are 27 T cell receptor beta chains from one sample, sequenced in a study of blood T cell repertoires in COVID-19. The repertoire was sequenced with immunoSEQ multiplex PCR; TCRdb's copy has only in-frame clones and lacks some. The table shows fewer than 500,000 clones, with around 90% occurring only once. The specimen was PBMCs or T cells enriched from blood (not recorded which). The receptors shown here come from a woman between 18 and 30 years old who had recovered from COVID-19.

This chain joins TRBV30 and TRBJ1-3; 7 bases fit TRBD1. V was clipped by 4 bases and J by 2 bases; unmatched bases: 2. The CDR3 has 13 residues. Germline CDR1 is GTSNPN and CDR2 is SVGIG (reference sequence). The CDR3 coding sequence is TGTGCCTGGAACACAGGGGCTGGAAACACCATATATTTT. Encoded protein: CAWNTGAGNTIYF.

The rearrangement links TRBV19 to TRBJ2-7; no clear D gene. The CDR3 runs to 14 residues. Trimming took 3 bases from V and 0 from J, leaving 9 bases between them. Per the germline V gene, CDR1 is LNHDA and CDR2 is SQIVND (reference sequence). In nucleotides, the CDR3 is TGTGCCAGTAGTATTTCGGCTAGCTCCTACGAGCAGTACTTC. It specifies CASSISASSYEQYF.

The CDR3 region is CASSSLPGYQETQYF. The CDR3 DNA is TGTGCCAGCAGCTCCCTCCCAGGTTACCAAGAGACCCAGTACTTC. The genes are TRBV11-2 and TRBJ2-5; no clear D gene. The CDR3 loop spans 15 amino acids. Trimming shortened V by 4 bases and J by 0 bases, and 12 bases separated the two germline ends. Germline V gene sequence: CDR1 SGHAT, CDR2 FQNNGV.

This clone has only a few counts. The rearrangement links TRBV30 to TRBJ2-1, with D perhaps TRBD1 (5 bases). The germline V and J ends were trimmed by 3 bases and 2 bases, with 11 bases remaining between them. The length of the CDR3 is 14 residues. The germline gives CDR1 GTSNPN, CDR2 SVGIG (reference sequence). CDR3: CAWSPIRAYNEQFF. The CDR3 coding sequence is TGTGCCTGGAGCCCAATCAGGGCCTACAATGAGCAGTTCTTC. Supplemented by reference TRBV30 and TRBJ2-1, the full variable domain reads SQTIHQWPATLVQPVGSPLSLECTVEGTSNPNLYWYRQAAGRGLQLLFYSVGIGQISSEVPQNLSASRPQDRQFILSSKKLLLSDSGFYLCAWSPIRAYNEQFFGPGTRLTVL.

The chain's CDR3 is CASSNRGADGNTIYF. Here the CDR3 DNA reads TGTGCCAGCAGTAACCGCGGGGCTGATGGAAACACCATATATTTT. V and J are TRBV2 and TRBJ1-3, with a weak D call TRBD1 (5 bases). The germline V and J ends were trimmed by 5 bases and 3 bases, with 14 bases remaining between them. CDR1 is SNHLY and CDR2 is FYNNEI in the germline V gene. CDR3 length equals 15 residues.

V gene TRBV2 combines with J gene TRBJ2-7; 7 bases match TRBD2. The germline V gene has CDR1 SNHLY and CDR2 FYNNEI. The CDR3 extends over 14 amino acids. With V trimmed by 5 bases and J by 2 bases, 6 bases remained unmatched. DNA for the CDR3: TGTGCCAGCAGTAGGGAGGGGATAACCTACGAGCAGTACTTC. It yields the protein CASSREGITYEQYF.

The chain is built from TRBV5-1 and TRBJ1-1; TRBD1 matches 7 bases. This CDR3 is 16 amino acids long. The V gene end was trimmed by 0 bases and the J gene end by 2 bases; junction bases not matched to a gene: 7. CDR1 and CDR2 from the germline V gene are SGHRS and YFSETQ. This chain's CDR3 is CASSLEGGRGNTEAFF. DNA of the CDR3: TGCGCCAGCAGCTTGGAAGGGGGCAGGGGAAACACTGAAGCTTTCTTT.

The rearrangement uses TRBV5-1 and TRBJ2-1, with D perhaps TRBD2 (5 bases). Trimming left V 0 bases short and J 5 bases short, with 12 bases between. CDR3 length: 15 residues. Germline CDR1 reads SGHRS; CDR2 reads YFSETQ. CDR3 residues: CASSLARSGNNEQFF. CDR3 bases: TGCGCCAGCAGCTTGGCAAGATCGGGGAACAATGAGCAGTTCTTC.

The chain couples TRBV28 to TRBJ2-3, with 11 bases identical to TRBD2. V was pared by 2 bases and J by 8 bases, with 9 bases of the junction left unmatched. CDR1 is MDHEN, CDR2 SYDVKM, per germline. The CDR3 covers 16 residues. The CDR3 protein is CASSLISGGAPGTQYF. The CDR3 nucleotides are TGTGCCAGCAGTTTAATTAGCGGGGGGGCCCCCGGTACGCAGTATTTT. The full variable domain, rest sourced from reference TRBV28 and TRBJ2-3, is DVKVTQSSRYLVKRTGEKVFLECVQDMDHENMFWYRQDPGLGLRLIYFSYDVKMKEKGDIPEGYSVSREKKERFSLILESASTNQTSMYLCASSLISGGAPGTQYFGPGTRLTVL.

This sequence joins TRBV3-1 (or the pseudogene TRBV3-2) and TRBJ1-1, with D possibly being TRBD1 (6 bases). Per germline, CDR1 LGHDT and CDR2 YNNKEL (reference sequence). Between the trimmed V and J ends, which lost 1 base and 10 bases, there was a span of 13 bases. This CDR3 is built from 13 residues. The CDR3 loop is CASSQVMGAGAFF. CDR3 bases: TGTGCCAGCAGCCAAGTAATGGGGGCAGGAGCTTTCTTT.

This clone was seen more than once but under ten times. The chain recombines TRBV7-9 with TRBJ1-5; TRBD1 might be the D (5 bases). Germline CDR1 reads SEHNR; CDR2 reads FQNEAQ (reference sequence). Trimming took off 5 bases at V and 9 bases at J, with 17 bases between the two ends. The CDR3 runs to 14 residues. The CDR3 sequence is CASSPGTGEGPQHF. In DNA form, the CDR3 reads TGTGCCAGCAGCCCAGGGACGGGGGAAGGGCCCCAGCATTTT.

The chain couples TRBV19 to TRBJ2-4; 9 nucleotides agree with TRBD2. This CDR3 spans 16 amino acids. The V segment lost 4 bases and the J segment 0 bases; nucleotides outside the gene matches: 4. The V gene's germline CDR1 is LNHDA and CDR2 SQIVND (reference sequence). The CDR3 loop is CASSRLAGIAKNIQYF. Here the CDR3 DNA reads TGTGCCAGTAGTAGGCTAGCGGGAATAGCCAAAAACATTCAGTACTTC.

This clone was found a few times. The chain couples TRBV10-3 to TRBJ1-2; D is uncertain. Trimming took off 3 bases at V and 2 bases at J, with 10 bases between the two ends. Germline lookup yields CDR1 ENHRY and CDR2 SYGVKD. This CDR3 spans 14 amino acids. For the CDR3, the DNA is TGTGCCATCAGTGAACCCACAGCCAACTATGGCTACACCTTC. Translated: CAISEPTANYGYTF.

This chain links TRBV29-1 with TRBJ1-1; 10 nucleotides agree with TRBD1. With 8 bases clipped from V and 4 bases from J, the junction kept 7 bases outside the gene matches. The CDR3 loop spans 13 amino acids. The germline CDR1 and CDR2 sequences are SQVTM and ANQGSEA. CDR3 sequence: CSLRTGGSTEAFF. The CDR3 nucleotides read TGCAGCTTACGGACAGGGGGGAGCACTGAAGCTTTCTTT.

This clone was recorded only once. This sequence joins TRBV19 and TRBJ1-4; D remains ambiguous. The CDR3 has 13 amino acids. Germline-derived CDR1 and CDR2 are LNHDA and SQIVND (reference sequence). Trimming pared 3 bases from V and 8 bases from J, leaving 10 bases between. CDR3 sequence reads: CASSITGDEKLFF. In DNA, the CDR3 is TGTGCCAGTAGTATTACGGGAGACGAAAAACTGTTTTTT.

The chain uses TRBV7-2 and TRBJ2-3; 9 bases agree with TRBD1. V lost 7 bases to trimming and J lost 2 bases; unmatched junction nucleotides: 7. Germline V gene sequence: CDR1 SGHTA, CDR2 FQGNSA. The CDR3 consists of 15 residues. The CDR3: CASTHGTGYTDTQYF. The CDR3 coding sequence is TGTGCCAGCACCCACGGGACAGGGTACACAGATACGCAGTATTTT.

V and J are TRBV4-1 and TRBJ2-3; TRBD2 agrees at 11 bases. The CDR3 contains 14 residues. Per the germline V gene, CDR1 is MGHRA and CDR2 is YSYEKL. With V trimmed by 7 bases and J by 5 bases, 5 bases remained unmatched. CDR3 residues: CASKLAGAGDTQYF. CDR3 nucleotides: TGCGCCAGCAAACTAGCGGGGGCGGGAGATACGCAGTATTTT.

The V call is TRBV30, the J call TRBJ1-2; 7 positions match TRBD1. V was clipped by 7 bases and J by 0 bases; unmatched bases: 8. Germline V gene lookup returns CDR1 GTSNPN and CDR2 SVGIG (reference sequence). The CDR3 runs to 14 residues. The CDR3 sequence is CASRQGRSNYGYTF. DNA for the CDR3: TGTGCCTCCAGACAGGGACGATCTAACTATGGCTACACCTTC. Full variable domain (remainder filled in from reference TRBV30 and TRBJ1-2): SQTIHQWPATLVQPVGSPLSLECTVEGTSNPNLYWYRQAAGRGLQLLFYSVGIGQISSEVPQNLSASRPQDRQFILSSKKLLLSDSGFYLCASRQGRSNYGYTFGSGTRLTVV.

CDR3 in DNA: TGCAGCGGCCGACAGGGGACGGAAAACATTCAGTACTTC. This encodes CSGRQGTENIQYF. The chain has TRBV29-1 and TRBJ2-4; 8 nucleotides line up with TRBD1. Per the germline V gene, CDR1 is SQVTM and CDR2 is ANQGSEA. The V gene end was trimmed by 7 bases and the J gene end by 5 bases; junction bases not matched to a gene: 7. The CDR3 loop spans 13 amino acids.

This clone appeared a few times. The CDR3 is CSVQQGWGEAFF. The CDR3 DNA follows: TGCAGCGTTCAACAGGGATGGGGTGAAGCTTTCTTT. The rearrangement uses TRBV29-1 and TRBJ1-1; the D gene is possibly TRBD1 (6 bases). The CDR3 covers 12 residues. From germline, CDR1 is SQVTM and CDR2 ANQGSEA. V gave up 5 bases and J gave up 7 bases, with 14 bases separating them. Supplemented by reference TRBV29-1 and TRBJ1-1, the full variable domain reads SAVISQKPSRDICQRGTSLTIQCQVDSQVTMMFWYRQQPGQSLTLIATANQGSEATYESGFVIDKFPISRPNLTFSTLTVSNMSPEDSSIYLCSVQQGWGEAFFGQGTRLTVV.

This chain uses TRBV11-1 with TRBJ1-1, with D tentatively TRBD1 (6 bases). CDR3 length: 15 residues. Germline CDR1 is SGHAT and CDR2 is FQDESV (reference sequence). Trimming stripped 4 bases from V and 5 bases from J, with 17 bases between. Here the CDR3 reads CASSSPGRGSTEAFF. The CDR3 DNA reads as TGTGCCAGCAGCTCCCCGGGCAGGGGCAGTACTGAAGCTTTCTTT.

The V call is TRBV3-1 (or the pseudogene TRBV3-2), the J call TRBJ2-7; TRBD1 matches at 7 bases. The ends lost 1 base at V and 5 bases at J; junction bases unmatched: 8. Germline V gene sequence: CDR1 LGHDT, CDR2 YNNKEL (reference sequence). This CDR3 is 15 amino acids long. The CDR3 sequence is CASSQGPDRENEQYF. The CDR3 coding sequence is TGTGCCAGCAGCCAAGGTCCCGACAGGGAAAACGAGCAGTACTTC.

The chain combines TRBV13 with TRBJ2-7; 7 nucleotides agree with TRBD2. Germline V CDR1 and CDR2: PRHDT, FYEKMQ (reference sequence). This CDR3 is built from 15 residues. Germline trimming cut 2 bases from V and 0 bases from J; bases unmatched to any gene: 4. CDR3 coding DNA: TGTGCCAGCAGCTTATCGGGCGGGAGCTCCTACGAGCAGTACTTC. This encodes CASSLSGGSSYEQYF.

The V gene is TRBV7-8, the J gene TRBJ1-5, with 9 bases matching TRBD1. CDR1 and CDR2 (germline): SGHVS, FQNEAQ. Trimming removed 5 bases from V and 3 bases from J; junction bases left unmatched: 8. The CDR3 spans 16 residues. The DNA of the CDR3 is TGTGCCAGCAGCCCTTGGGACAGGGAGGTCAATCAGCCCCAGCATTTT. It codes for CASSPWDREVNQPQHF. Filled out from reference TRBV7-8 and TRBJ1-5, the complete variable domain reads GAGVSQSPRYKVAKRGQDVALRCDPISGHVSLFWYQQALGQGPEFLTYFQNEAQLDKSGLPSDRFFAERPEGSVSTLKIQRTQQEDSAVYLCASSPWDREVNQPQHFGDGTRLSIL.

This clone was recorded once. The chain couples TRBV7-2 to TRBJ2-7; TRBD1 might be the D (5 bases). CDR3 size: 13 residues. Germline loops: CDR1 SGHTA, CDR2 FQGNSA. Trimming removed 5 bases at V and 1 base at J, with 9 bases between. CDR3 amino acids: CASSLGHSYEQYF. CDR3 nucleotides: TGTGCCAGCAGCCTCGGACATTCCTACGAGCAGTACTTC.

This chain links TRBV5-8 with TRBJ2-5, with TRBD2 identical over 11 bases. The CDR3 is made up of 15 amino acids. Unmatched junction bases numbered 6, after V lost 4 bases and J lost 4 bases. Germline CDR1 reads SGHTS; CDR2 reads YDEGEE. CDR3 DNA sequence: TGTGCCAGCAGCCCAGGTGGACTAGCGGGAGAGACCCAGTACTTC. Amino acid sequence: CASSPGGLAGETQYF.

The rearrangement links TRBV6-5 to TRBJ1-2; D unresolved. CDR3 length: 11 amino acids. V dropped 8 bases and J dropped 4 bases, with 8 bases sitting between them. Germline V gene data show CDR1 as MNHEY and CDR2 as SVGAGI. CDR3 sequence: CASAQAYGYTF. In DNA form, the CDR3 reads TGTGCCAGCGCCCAGGCCTATGGCTACACCTTC.